This T cell receptor (beta chain) was identified during a study of shared clonotypes between healthy human individuals. Study-wide results and limits: Clonotype sharing among donors was thought likely to change with sequencing depth. Rarefaction showed sorted-subset sequencing was incomplete despite large depth.

CDR1 is KGHSH, CDR2 LQKENI, per germline. There are 16 residues in the CDR3. V lost 9 bases and J 0 bases, leaving 17 bases between the germline ends. Notes on this clone: Its antigen remains unknown.

The DNA input per sorted-subset replicate PCR was about 0.2 ug, corresponding to tens of thousands of T cell genomes. TCRdb's table, derived via immunoSEQ multiplex PCR, lists solely in-frame clones and lacks some. The sample holds 2 million to 2.5 million clones, around 95% seen once. This TCR derives from a man aged 18 to 30 in good health. J is TRBJ2-2 and V is TRBV18; a weak D match, TRBD2 (6 bases). Sequenced input: naive CD4+ T cells sorted from blood. Specified subset: CD45RA+ positively selected. The CDR3 spells CASSPWERANTGELFF. The CDR3 bases are TGTGCCAGTTCGCCTTGGGAGCGGGCGAACACCGGGGAGCTGTTTTTT.